The next 4 T cell receptor beta chains were all read from a single sample in a study of blood T cells in healthy people across ages. It was with a sample-barcoded 5' primer and a J-beta primer mix that a second PCR of roughly 7 to 12 cycles was run. MiXCR, run by TCRdb on the 5' RACE reads, gives a single entry per CDR3 protein. The sample has some 1.5 million distinct CDR3 sequences; roughly 30% are singletons. Sequences were obtained from blood. These receptors were taken from a woman under 40 in good health.

DNA of the CDR3: TGTGCCAGCAGCTTTAGGGATCCCACAGATACGCAGTATTTT. Its translation: CASSFRDPTDTQYF. V usage is TRBV7-9 and J usage is TRBJ2-3, with D unclear. Between the trimmed V and J ends, which lost 3 bases and 2 bases, there was a span of 9 bases. The length of the CDR3 is 14 residues. The germline V gene encodes CDR1 SEHNR and CDR2 FQNEAQ (reference sequence).

V and J are TRBV5-1 and TRBJ2-2, with TRBD1 identical over 8 bases. From germline, CDR1 is SGHRS and CDR2 YFSETQ. V trimming: 4 bases; J trimming: 4 bases; junction bases outside the gene matches: 3. CDR3 length equals 14 residues. Written as DNA, the CDR3 is TGCGCCAGCAGCCGGACAGGGTTCACCGGGGAGCTGTTTTTT. It is translated as CASSRTGFTGELFF.

The chain links TRBV19 to TRBJ1-4; D not resolved. The CDR3 is 14 residues long. The V gene lost 5 bases and the J gene lost 0 bases, with 7 bases spanning the gap. Germline CDR1 reads LNHDA; CDR2 reads SQIVND (reference sequence). Written as DNA, the CDR3 is TGTGCCAGTAGTCACGAAGCAACTAATGAAAAACTGTTTTTT. It is translated as CASSHEATNEKLFF.

The rearrangement uses TRBV20-1 and TRBJ1-2; D possibly corresponds to TRBD1 (6 bases). In germline, CDR1 is DFQATT, CDR2 SNEGSKA (reference sequence). CDR3 length: 13 residues. The germline V and J ends were trimmed by 5 bases and 8 bases, with 18 bases remaining between them. As DNA, the CDR3 is TGCAGTGCTCCATCAACAGGGATTGTGGGCTACACCTTC. Its translation is CSAPSTGIVGYTF.